The 9 T cell receptor beta chains below were found in one sample sequenced in a study of blood T cell repertoires in COVID-19. The method was immunoSEQ multiplex PCR; TCRdb's version includes in-frame clones alone and lacks a portion of them. The data contain 300,000 to 350,000 clones, nearly 90% of them seen just once; the ten biggest clones take up roughly a tenth. Source material: PBMCs or T cells enriched from blood (not recorded which). These receptors were collected from a woman younger than 45 who had recovered from COVID-19.

The chain links TRBV5-1 to TRBJ1-6; 8 bases align to TRBD1. The CDR3 spans 16 residues. Germline CDR1 is SGHRS and CDR2 is YFSETQ. Unmatched junction bases numbered 8, after V lost 4 bases and J lost 5 bases. Here the CDR3 reads CASSLRATGDNSPLHF. The CDR3 DNA follows: TGCGCCAGCAGCCTACGGGCGACAGGGGATAATTCACCCCTCCACTTT.

This clone occurred a few times. This chain links TRBV19 with TRBJ1-2, with 8 positions matching TRBD1. Germline CDR1 LNHDA, CDR2 SQIVND (reference sequence). Germline trimming cut 6 bases from V and 2 bases from J; bases unmatched to any gene: 8. This CDR3 contains 15 residues. As DNA, the CDR3 is TGTGCCAGTAGCCCCCGGACAGGGCAAAACTATGGCTACACCTTC. It translates to CASSPRTGQNYGYTF.

This sequence joins TRBV29-1 and TRBJ2-7, with TRBD1 as a possible D gene (6 bases). The CDR3 sequence is 14 residues long. V lost 4 bases, J lost 6 bases, and 19 bases lay in between. Germline V gene lookup returns CDR1 SQVTM and CDR2 ANQGSEA. The CDR3 spells CSVVPLTGLGEQYF. The CDR3, as DNA: TGCAGCGTTGTGCCTTTGACAGGTCTCGGCGAGCAGTACTTC.

The V gene is TRBV4-2, the J gene TRBJ2-7; 14 bases align to TRBD2. J gave up 4 bases and V 2 bases, and 7 bases lay outside the gene matches. Per the germline V gene, CDR1 is LGHNA and CDR2 is YNFKEQ. The CDR3 runs 17 residues. The CDR3 DNA sequence: TGTGCCAGCAGCCAACCAACGACTAGCGGGAGGGAGTACGAGCAGTACTTC. As protein: CASSQPTTSGREYEQYF.

V usage is TRBV19 and J usage is TRBJ2-1, with 7 bases identical to TRBD1. Germline V lookup: CDR1 LNHDA, CDR2 SQIVND (reference sequence). Trimming cost V 3 bases and J 4 bases; bases outside gene matches: 9. CDR3 length: 16 residues. CDR3 sequence: CASSIFHGTDYNEQFF. DNA for the CDR3: TGTGCCAGTAGTATTTTTCACGGGACAGATTACAATGAGCAGTTCTTC. The variable domain in full, completed from reference TRBV19 and TRBJ2-1, reads DGGITQSPKYLFRKEGQNVTLSCEQNLNHDAMYWYRQDPGQGLRLIYYSQIVNDFQKGDIAEGYSVSREKKESFPLTVTSAQKNPTAFYLCASSIFHGTDYNEQFFGPGTRLTVL.

This rearrangement joins TRBV27 to TRBJ2-3; D uncertain. This CDR3 has 15 amino acids. Trimming cost V 6 bases and J 5 bases, with 18 bases left between them. Germline CDR1 MNHEY, CDR2 SMNVEV (reference sequence). The CDR3 sequence: CASRNANPEQDTQYF. The DNA of the CDR3 is TGTGCCAGCAGAAACGCGAACCCGGAGCAAGATACGCAGTATTTT.

The V and J genes are TRBV4-1 and TRBJ1-5, with 8 bases identical to TRBD1. Germline-derived CDR1 and CDR2 are MGHRA and YSYEKL. This CDR3 contains 16 residues. After removal of 4 bases from V and 2 bases from J, the junction contained 7 bases not matched to a gene. The CDR3 region is CASSPTGTGRNQPQHF. DNA for the CDR3: TGCGCCAGCAGCCCGACCGGGACAGGTCGCAATCAGCCCCAGCATTTT.

The rearrangement joins TRBV5-5 to TRBJ2-7, with D perhaps TRBD1 (6 bases). Germline CDR1 is SGHKS and CDR2 is YYEKEE (reference sequence). The CDR3 has 15 amino acids. The V end lost 3 bases, the J end lost 4 bases, and 17 bases lay between the germline ends. The CDR3 loop is CASSSIQGWWYEQYF. CDR3 DNA sequence: TGTGCCAGCAGCTCTATACAGGGATGGTGGTACGAGCAGTACTTC.

V usage is TRBV21-1 and J usage is TRBJ2-7; the table's D call of TRBD1 was not tested on the DNA. TRBV21-1 is a documented pseudogene. The CDR3 spans 16 residues. The CDR3 DNA sequence: TGTGCCAGCAGCACCCGGACAGGGGAGCCCCCCTACGAGCAGTACTTC. It translates to CASSTRTGEPPYEQYF.